This T cell receptor beta chain was observed in a study of PD-1 blockade in classical Hodgkin lymphoma. Findings and limits, study-wide: Complete responders matched newly diagnosed patients in baseline diversity. Possible causes of repertoire differences, disease activity or prior therapy, remain undefined. Compared with healthy donors, newly diagnosed patients reportedly showed lower baseline TCR diversity.

As regards this clone: Its antigen is currently unknown.

Time point of the sample: cycle 4 day 1 (C4D1), after five to seven weeks of nivolumab. After autologous stem cell transplantation all patients relapsed, and prior brentuximab vedotin exposure differed between cohorts. CDR3 length: 15 residues. Germline-derived CDR1 and CDR2 are SNHLY and FYNNEI. V dropped 4 bases and J dropped 1; count of bases not matched to a gene: 2. Sequencing was performed with immunoSEQ multiplex PCR; in TCRdb, only in-frame clones are kept and a portion is missing. The sample consists of fewer than 100,000 clones, 93% of them appearing once. The clonotype was recovered from a human donor with classical Hodgkin lymphoma. The V and J genes are TRBV2 and TRBJ2-5; 11 bases line up with TRBD1. The source was peripheral blood mononuclear cells (PBMCs), collected before the fourth cycle of nivolumab. CDR3 nucleotide sequence: TGTGCCAGCAGTGTTGGGACAGGGGGCCAAGAGACCCAGTACTTC. Its protein product is CASSVGTGGQETQYF.